The 30 T cell receptor beta chains presented below share a single source sample, sequenced in a study of T cells after yellow fever vaccination. Each CDR3 protein gets one entry after TCRdb re-called the 5' RACE reads with MiXCR. This table holds more than 250,000 distinct CDR3 sequences, around 6.8% found once. This material consisted of PBMCs, taken 45 days after the first yellow fever vaccination. The receptors shown here come from a man aged 18 to 30 who received the YFV17D yellow fever vaccine.

In this sample, this clonotype turned up many times. The V call is TRBV5-1, the J call TRBJ2-2, with 8 nucleotides matching TRBD1. J lost 4 bases, V lost 4 bases, and 6 bases had no gene match. Germline CDR1 SGHRS, CDR2 YFSETQ. The CDR3 has 15 residues. The CDR3 bases are TGCGCCAGCAGCCCGGACAGGGTCTCCACCGGGGAGCTGTTTTTT. Its protein is CASSPDRVSTGELFF.

This clonotype was found many times. This rearrangement joins TRBV24-1 to TRBJ2-7; possible D gene TRBD1, 6 bases. This CDR3 spans 16 amino acids. The V gene's germline CDR1 is KGHDR and CDR2 SFDVKD. V was trimmed by 7 bases and J by 1 base, leaving 19 bases between them. CDR3 in amino acids: CATRSPGQPPSYEQYF. In DNA form, the CDR3 reads TGTGCCACCAGAAGCCCCGGACAGCCTCCTTCCTACGAGCAGTACTTC.

The chain is built from TRBV14 and TRBJ2-1; 9 nucleotides agree with TRBD2. The CDR3 length is 17 residues. The ends lost 1 base at V and 6 bases at J; junction bases unmatched: 10. Germline lookup yields CDR1 SGHDN and CDR2 FVKESK. CDR3 coding DNA: TGTGCCAGCAGCCAAGTGCGTCGGAGCGGGGGGTTCAATGAGCAGTTCTTC. Translation gives CASSQVRRSGGFNEQFF.

This clonotype was counted many times. This sequence joins TRBV20-1 and TRBJ1-1; D perhaps matches TRBD1 (5 bases). V was trimmed by 2 bases and J by 4 bases, leaving 14 bases between them. The CDR3 contains 14 residues. Germline values: CDR1 DFQATT, CDR2 SNEGSKA (reference sequence). The CDR3 reads CSARRRGPSTEAFF. CDR3 DNA sequence: TGCAGTGCTAGACGGCGGGGCCCGAGCACTGAAGCTTTCTTT.

In regard to this clonotype: Its ends do not fully match the called genes, so a read error is possible. V gene TRBV12-3 or TRBV12-4 combines with J gene TRBJ2-1; D is possibly TRBD2 (5 bases). The CDR3 loop spans 12 amino acids. CDR3 in DNA: TGTTCCAGCAGTGTGGCCGGACTTGAGCAGTTCTTC. Amino acids: CSSSVAGLEQFF.

This sequence joins TRBV10-3 and TRBJ1-6; 10 bases fit TRBD1. Germline values: CDR1 ENHRY, CDR2 SYGVKD. Unmatched junction bases numbered 11, after V lost 6 bases and J lost 0 bases. The CDR3 covers 19 residues. The CDR3 DNA reads as TGTGCCATCAGCGCCGGGACAGGGGTCCTTAGCTCCTATAATTCACCCCTCCACTTT. This gives the protein CAISAGTGVLSSYNSPLHF.

The J gene is TRBJ2-7, the V gene TRBV7-6; D unresolved. Germline V gene sequence: CDR1 SGHVS, CDR2 FNYEAQ. This CDR3 has 13 amino acids. Trimming stripped 4 bases from V and 1 base from J, with 8 bases between. CDR3 sequence (DNA): TGTGCCAGCAGCTCCAAAGAGTCCTACGAGCAGTACTTC. It yields the protein CASSSKESYEQYF. Combining the CDR3 with reference TRBV7-6 and TRBJ2-7 gives the whole variable domain GAGVSQSPRYKVTKRGQDVALRCDPISGHVSLYWYRQALGQGPEFLTYFNYEAQQDKSGLPNDRFSAERPEGSISTLTIQRTEQRDSAMYRCASSSKESYEQYFGPGTRLTVT.

This clonotype has just a few counts. CDR3 coding DNA: TGTGCCAGCAGCTTCGGGACTAGCGGGGAGCAGTATTTT. Amino acid sequence: CASSFGTSGEQYF. The chain recombines TRBV7-6 with TRBJ2-3, with 13 bases that match TRBD2. Losses at the gene ends were 3 bases for V and 11 bases for J; bases not matched to a gene: 2. This CDR3 region has 13 residues. CDR1 is SGHVS and CDR2 is FNYEAQ in the germline V gene.

This clonotype was detected a few times. The rearrangement links TRBV5-4 to TRBJ2-2; D is undetermined. Germline-derived CDR1 and CDR2 are SGHNT and YYREEE (reference sequence). Trimming left V 6 bases short and J 0 bases short, with 12 bases between. CDR3 length: 15 residues. CDR3 DNA: TGTGCCAGCACTGCCGAGCAGTCGAACACCGGGGAGCTGTTTTTT. Amino acids: CASTAEQSNTGELFF.

V is TRBV11-2 and J is TRBJ2-5; 9 bases align to TRBD2. The CDR3 is made up of 17 amino acids. Germline CDR1 SGHAT, CDR2 FQNNGV. V shed 0 bases, J shed 9 bases, and the junction held 14 bases outside the gene matches. CDR3 amino acids: CASSLEIVLAGGGAQYF. The DNA for the CDR3 is TGTGCCAGCAGCTTAGAAATTGTACTAGCGGGCGGTGGGGCCCAGTACTTC.

Many counts were recorded for this clonotype. The V call is TRBV2, the J call TRBJ2-2, with D perhaps TRBD1 (5 bases). V lost 5 bases and J lost 7, with 11 bases in between. The CDR3 extends over 13 amino acids. Germline CDR1 reads SNHLY; CDR2 reads FYNNEI. This chain's CDR3 is CASSYQGFGELFF. The CDR3 region has the DNA TGTGCCAGCAGTTACCAGGGTTTCGGGGAGCTGTTTTTT.

This clonotype was counted at least ten times. V usage is TRBV4-3 and J usage is TRBJ2-2; D possibly corresponds to TRBD2 (5 bases). Trimming shortened V by 1 base and J by 5 bases, and 8 bases separated the two germline ends. CDR1 is LGHNA, CDR2 YSLEER, per germline. The CDR3 contains 14 residues. CDR3 nucleotides: TGCGCCAGCAGCCAAGGTGACTATACCGGGGAGCTGTTTTTT. This gives the protein CASSQGDYTGELFF.

CDR3 sequence: CASSTHSGTPYNEQFF. CDR3 DNA sequence: TGTGCCAGCAGCACCCATTCCGGGACACCCTACAATGAGCAGTTCTTC. The chain couples TRBV7-2 to TRBJ2-1; weak D call: TRBD1 (6 bases). There are 16 residues in the CDR3. The V end was cut by 5 bases, the J end by 2 bases, with 16 bases between. Germline-derived CDR1 and CDR2 are SGHTA and FQGNSA.

This clonotype was seen only a few times. The rearrangement uses TRBV5-1 and TRBJ1-6; D might be TRBD1 (6 bases). Deletions cut 3 bases from V and 9 bases from J, with 16 bases between. CDR1 is SGHRS, CDR2 YFSETQ, per germline. There are 15 residues in the CDR3. The CDR3 DNA follows: TGCGCCAGCAGCTCTCTGCCTAAAGGGGGTTCACCCCTCCACTTT. Protein product: CASSSLPKGGSPLHF. The full variable domain, rest sourced from reference TRBV5-1 and TRBJ1-6, is KAGVTQTPRYLIKTRGQQVTLSCSPISGHRSVSWYQQTPGQGLQFLFEYFSETQRNKGNFPGRFSGRQFSNSRSEMNVSTLELGDSALYLCASSSLPKGGSPLHFGNGTRLTVT.

This clonotype was seen many times. The chain recombines TRBV7-2 with TRBJ1-6; D is possibly TRBD1 (6 bases). Germline CDR1 reads SGHTA; CDR2 reads FQGNSA. This CDR3 is 14 amino acids long. The V end was cut by 3 bases, the J end by 7 bases, with 10 bases between. The CDR3: CASSLEGGNSPLHF. The CDR3 bases are TGTGCCAGCAGCTTGGAGGGGGGGAATTCACCCCTCCACTTT.

This clonotype was counted many times. V and J are TRBV6-2 or TRBV6-3 and TRBJ2-1; D could derive from TRBD1 or TRBD2 (5 bases each). Trimming cost V 0 bases and J 8 bases, with 14 bases left between them. Germline lookup yields CDR1 MNHEY and CDR2 SVGEGT. This CDR3 comprises 15 residues. The CDR3, as DNA: TGTGCCAGCAGTTACTCCCTAGCAGGGTACCATGAGCAGTTCTTC. Its translation is CASSYSLAGYHEQFF.

This chain connects TRBV10-2 to TRBJ2-7, with 7 bases fitting TRBD1. The CDR3 spans 13 residues. Germline V gene sequence: CDR1 WSHSY, CDR2 SAAADI. V dropped 4 bases and J dropped 2; count of bases not matched to a gene: 2. The CDR3 region has the DNA TGCGCCAGCAGTGGCGGACAGGCCTACGAGCAGTACTTC. This codes for CASSGGQAYEQYF.

This clonotype has more than one count but fewer than ten. This chain links TRBV7-2 with TRBJ1-1; 10 positions agree with TRBD1. V gave up 5 bases and J gave up 12 bases; unmatched junction bases: 9. Germline values: CDR1 SGHTA, CDR2 FQGNSA. This CDR3 has 13 residues. In DNA, the CDR3 is TGTGCCAGCAGCCAACCGGGACAGGGGTTGTCTTTCTTT. This codes for CASSQPGQGLSFF.

This clonotype was seen only a few times. The rearrangement joins TRBV6-5 to TRBJ2-2; perhaps TRBD2 as D (5 bases). With 4 bases removed from V and 4 bases from J, the gap between germline ends came to 13 bases. Germline V gives CDR1 MNHEY, CDR2 SVGAGI. This CDR3 contains 15 residues. The CDR3 sequence is CASSSVHRGTGELFF. The DNA for the CDR3 is TGTGCCAGCAGTTCGGTCCACCGGGGCACCGGGGAGCTGTTTTTT.

The chain carries TRBV5-6 and TRBJ1-2; no firm D call. CDR3 length: 14 amino acids. Germline-derived CDR1 and CDR2 are SGHDT and YYEEEE. Trimming left V 2 bases short and J 3 bases short, with 11 bases between. The CDR3 coding sequence is TGTGCCAGCAGCTTAGAGGGTTTTGACTATGGCTACACCTTC. Amino acid sequence: CASSLEGFDYGYTF.

This chain uses TRBV7-9 with TRBJ1-2; 10 nucleotides align to TRBD1. Germline V gene sequence: CDR1 SEHNR, CDR2 FQNEAQ (reference sequence). The V and J ends lost 5 bases and 8 bases, in that order; junction bases with no gene match: 11. The CDR3 loop spans 15 amino acids. CDR3 in DNA: TGTGCCAGCAGCCCCTTCGGGACAGGGGACAACGGCTACACCTTC. As protein: CASSPFGTGDNGYTF.

This clonotype was counted ten times or more. The V and J genes are TRBV7-9 and TRBJ2-1; tentatively, D is TRBD1 or TRBD2 (6 bases each). The CDR3 totals 14 residues. Per the germline V gene, CDR1 is SEHNR and CDR2 is FQNEAQ (reference sequence). V shed 4 bases and J shed 9 bases, with 16 bases lying between them. Here the CDR3 DNA reads TGTGCCAGCAGCTCCTCGGGACTCAGGGGTGAGCAGTTCTTC. It encodes CASSSSGLRGEQFF.

This clonotype was counted only a few times. The chain is built from TRBV7-9 and TRBJ1-1; no clear D. Germline CDR1 is SEHNR and CDR2 is FQNEAQ (reference sequence). CDR3 length: 13 residues. The V gene lost 3 bases and the J gene lost 6 bases, with 11 bases spanning the gap. The CDR3 bases are TGTGCCAGCAGCTTTTCCGGAGCCCCTGAAGCTTTCTTT. The encoded protein is CASSFSGAPEAFF. The whole variable domain, filled in from reference TRBV7-9 and TRBJ1-1, reads DTGVSQNPRHKITKRGQNVTFRCDPISEHNRLYWYRQTLGQGPEFLTYFQNEAQLEKSRLLSDRFSAERPKGSFSTLEIQRTEQGDSAMYLCASSFSGAPEAFFGQGTRLTVV.

The chain has TRBV10-3 and TRBJ2-3; D is undetermined. V was trimmed by 0 bases and J by 0 bases, leaving 4 bases between them. Germline V lookup: CDR1 ENHRY, CDR2 SYGVKD. The CDR3 consists of 14 residues. The CDR3 DNA is TGTGCCATCAGTGAGTCGCATAGCACAGATACGCAGTATTTT. Amino acids: CAISESHSTDTQYF.

This clonotype was observed a few times. V gene TRBV18 combines with J gene TRBJ2-7, with D possibly TRBD1 on 5 matching bases. CDR3 length: 13 residues. V gave up 3 bases and J gave up 5 bases, with 11 bases separating them. CDR1 KGHSH and CDR2 LQKENI come from the germline V gene. CDR3 DNA sequence: TGTGCCAGCTCACCGCAGGGTCTGAACGAGCAGTACGTC. Translating gives CASSPQGLNEQYV.

The chain couples TRBV5-1 to TRBJ1-1; TRBD1 might be the D (5 bases). Trimming shortened V by 0 bases and J by 0 bases, and 12 bases separated the two germline ends. The V gene's germline CDR1 is SGHRS and CDR2 YFSETQ. The CDR3 length is 16 residues. The CDR3 region has the DNA TGCGCCAGCAGCTTGGAGGCGGCGGGGCTGAACACTGAAGCTTTCTTT. It specifies CASSLEAAGLNTEAFF.

Many counts were recorded for this clonotype. The chain employs TRBV5-4 and TRBJ1-1; D is uncertain. Per the germline V gene, CDR1 is SGHNT and CDR2 is YYREEE (reference sequence). The CDR3 is 13 amino acids. Trimming cost V 0 bases and J 3 bases, with 6 bases left between them. CDR3 DNA sequence: TGTGCCAGCAGCTTGGATCCCGACACTGAAGCTTTCTTT. This encodes CASSLDPDTEAFF.

The chain couples TRBV28 to TRBJ1-1; D possibly corresponds to TRBD1 (6 bases). The CDR3 length is 15 residues. Deletions cut 3 bases from V and 10 bases from J, with 21 bases between. Per the germline V gene, CDR1 is MDHEN and CDR2 is SYDVKM. CDR3 sequence reads: CASSFARKGGSSAFF. The CDR3 DNA reads as TGTGCCAGCAGTTTTGCGAGGAAGGGGGGTAGTTCAGCTTTCTTT. The complete variable domain, with remaining parts taken from reference TRBV28 and TRBJ1-1, reads DVKVTQSSRYLVKRTGEKVFLECVQDMDHENMFWYRQDPGLGLRLIYFSYDVKMKEKGDIPEGYSVSREKKERFSLILESASTNQTSMYLCASSFARKGGSSAFFGQGTRLTVV.

In nucleotides, the CDR3 is TGCGCCAGCAGCTTACTAGCGGGGGGCCTCACAGATACGCAGTATTTT. This encodes CASSLLAGGLTDTQYF. The genes are TRBV5-1 and TRBJ2-3; 12 nucleotides match TRBD2. The J segment lost 2 bases and the V segment lost 2 bases, leaving 3 bases of the junction unmatched. This CDR3 is 16 amino acids long. Germline V lookup: CDR1 SGHRS, CDR2 YFSETQ.

This clonotype was found a few times. For the CDR3, the DNA is TGTGCCAGCAGGTCCCTGACAGCGAAGTACGAGCAGTACTTC. Its protein product is CASRSLTAKYEQYF. The chain recombines TRBV27 with TRBJ2-7, with a weak D call TRBD1 (5 bases). V gave up 6 bases and J gave up 4 bases, with 16 bases separating them. This CDR3 contains 14 residues. Germline loops: CDR1 MNHEY, CDR2 SMNVEV (reference sequence).